This T cell receptor (beta chain) was retrieved from a study of human T cells and chemical hapten exposure. CDR3 length: 15 residues. Germline V gives CDR1 SGHDN, CDR2 FVKESK. V shed 7 bases, J shed 0 bases, and the junction held 1 base outside the gene matches. Each CDR3 protein is one row after TCRdb ran MiXCR on the RACE reads. This repertoire shows tens of thousands of distinct CDR3 sequences, 10% to 15% found once; its top ten account for more than 4.5%. Stated time point: patch test 3, about 24 weeks after DPC sensitization. Documented treatment: therapeutic diphenylcyclopropenone sensitization with weekly scalp DPC.

This sample comprised whole blood, obtained in connection with sensitization to the hapten diphenylcyclopropenone (DPC). The chain employs TRBV14 and TRBJ2-2; 11 positions agree with TRBD2. This clonotype was sampled from a woman aged 50 to 60 with alopecia areata. Some clones in this sample may be carry-over from other donors' samples. CDR3 in amino acids: CASKTSGANTGELFF. The CDR3 coding sequence is TGTGCCAGCAAGACTAGCGGGGCGAACACCGGGGAGCTGTTTTTT.